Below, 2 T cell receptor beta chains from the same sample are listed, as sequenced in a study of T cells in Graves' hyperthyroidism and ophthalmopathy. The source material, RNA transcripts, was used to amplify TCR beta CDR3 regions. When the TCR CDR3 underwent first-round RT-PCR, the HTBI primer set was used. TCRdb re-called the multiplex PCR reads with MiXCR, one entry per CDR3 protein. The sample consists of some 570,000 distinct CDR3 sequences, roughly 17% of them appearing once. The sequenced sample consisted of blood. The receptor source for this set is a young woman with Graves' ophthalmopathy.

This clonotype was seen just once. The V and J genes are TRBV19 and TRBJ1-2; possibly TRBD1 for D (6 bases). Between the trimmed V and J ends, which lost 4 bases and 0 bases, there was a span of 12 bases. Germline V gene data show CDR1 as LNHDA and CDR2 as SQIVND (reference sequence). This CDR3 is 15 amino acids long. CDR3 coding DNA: TGTGCCAGTAGTACAGGACAGACTGCTAACTATGGCTACACCTTC. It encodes CASSTGQTANYGYTF.

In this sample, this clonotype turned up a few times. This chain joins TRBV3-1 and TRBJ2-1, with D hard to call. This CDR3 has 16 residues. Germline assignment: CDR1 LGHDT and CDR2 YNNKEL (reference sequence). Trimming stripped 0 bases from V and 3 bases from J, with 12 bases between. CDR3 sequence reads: CASSQDSGPLYNEQFF. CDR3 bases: TGTGCCAGCAGCCAAGATTCTGGTCCGCTCTACAATGAGCAGTTCTTC.